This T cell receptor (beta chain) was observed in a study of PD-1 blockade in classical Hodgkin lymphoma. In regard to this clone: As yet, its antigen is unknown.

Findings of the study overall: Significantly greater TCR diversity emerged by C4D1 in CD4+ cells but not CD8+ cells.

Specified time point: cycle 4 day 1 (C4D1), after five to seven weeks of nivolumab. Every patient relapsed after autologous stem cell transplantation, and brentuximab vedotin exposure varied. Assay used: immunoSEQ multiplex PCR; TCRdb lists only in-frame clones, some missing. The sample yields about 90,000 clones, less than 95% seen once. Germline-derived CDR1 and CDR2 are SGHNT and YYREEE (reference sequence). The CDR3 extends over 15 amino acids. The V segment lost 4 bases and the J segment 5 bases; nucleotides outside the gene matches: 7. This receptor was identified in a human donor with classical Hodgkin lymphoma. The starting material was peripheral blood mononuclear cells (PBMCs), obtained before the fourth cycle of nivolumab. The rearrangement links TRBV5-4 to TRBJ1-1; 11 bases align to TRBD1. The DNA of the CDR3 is TGTGCCAGCAGCGATCGGACAGGGGGCCGGACTGAAGCTTTCTTT. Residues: CASSDRTGGRTEAFF.